These T cell receptor beta chains were read from a single sample in a study of graft-versus-host responses after intestinal transplantation. TCRdb's table, derived via immunoSEQ multiplex PCR, lists solely in-frame clones and lacks some. The sample lists about 30,000 clones, 90% to 95% seen once, with 0.6% to 0.75% in the top ten. The input for sequencing was PBMCs, taken 66 days after intestinal transplant. The receptor source for this set is a human patient who received an intestinal transplant, so some T cells may come from the graft donor. Each CDR3 is given with its conserved first and last residue. Each record gives: J gene, D gene, V gene, CDR3 length, clone size, CDR3 protein, CDR3 DNA. D genes are given only for firm matches. Size tells how often a clone was seen (once, few, many) or the class of an expanded clone, and some rows leave it out.

J gene: TRBJ1-3
D gene: NA
V gene: TRBV2
CDR3 length: 18
clone size: NA
CDR3 protein: CASSDPRGGGLSGNTIYF
CDR3 DNA: TGTGCCAGCAGTGACCCTAGAGGAGGTGGTTTGTCTGGAAACACCATATATTTT

J gene: TRBJ2-1
D gene: NA
V gene: TRBV6-1
CDR3 length: 21
clone size: NA
CDR3 protein: CASSEYSQGKYGSVEYNEQFF
CDR3 DNA: TGTGCCAGCAGTGAATACAGTCAGGGGAAATACGGGAGTGTAGAATACAATGAGCAGTTCTTC

J gene: TRBJ2-1
D gene: NA
V gene: TRBV27
CDR3 length: 12
clone size: NA
CDR3 protein: CASEGTYNEQFF
CDR3 DNA: TGTGCCAGCGAAGGTACCTACAATGAGCAGTTCTTC

J gene: TRBJ2-7
D gene: NA
V gene: TRBV5-1
CDR3 length: 15
clone size: once
CDR3 protein: CASSPGSGLNVEQYF
CDR3 DNA: TGCGCCAGCAGCCCGGGCTCCGGGTTGAACGTCGAGCAGTACTTC

J gene: TRBJ1-6
D gene: NA
V gene: TRBV7-9
CDR3 length: 15
clone size: NA
CDR3 protein: CASREPKIYNSPLHF
CDR3 DNA: TGTGCCAGCAGGGAGCCCAAGATCTATAATTCACCCCTCCACTTT

J gene: TRBJ1-2
D gene: NA
V gene: TRBV19
CDR3 length: 15
clone size: NA
CDR3 protein: CASSPVGGGNYGYTF
CDR3 DNA: TGTGCCAGTAGTCCTGTCGGGGGAGGTAACTATGGCTACACCTTC

J gene: TRBJ2-3
D gene: NA
V gene: TRBV4-2
CDR3 length: 14
clone size: NA
CDR3 protein: CASSQGGPTDTQYF
CDR3 DNA: TGTGCCAGCAGCCAAGGCGGACCCACAGATACGCAGTATTTT

J gene: TRBJ2-1
D gene: NA
V gene: TRBV2
CDR3 length: 15
clone size: NA
CDR3 protein: CASSDLRGFRPEQFF
CDR3 DNA: TGTGCCAGCAGTGATCTCCGAGGTTTCCGCCCGGAGCAGTTCTTC

J gene: TRBJ2-7
D gene: NA
V gene: TRBV11-2
CDR3 length: 17
clone size: NA
CDR3 protein: CASTPLAIALNSYEQYF
CDR3 DNA: TGTGCCAGCACCCCACTGGCGATAGCGTTAAACTCCTACGAGCAGTACTTC

J gene: TRBJ2-1
D gene: NA
V gene: TRBV9
CDR3 length: 15
clone size: NA
CDR3 protein: CASSDATLLRGEQFF
CDR3 DNA: TGTGCCAGCAGCGACGCTACACTATTGAGGGGTGAGCAGTTCTTC

J gene: TRBJ1-1
D gene: NA
V gene: TRBV7-9
CDR3 length: 15
clone size: NA
CDR3 protein: CASSLAPRGNTEAFF
CDR3 DNA: TGTGCCAGCAGCTTAGCGCCCCGGGGGAACACTGAAGCTTTCTTT

J gene: TRBJ2-7
D gene: NA
V gene: TRBV2
CDR3 length: 16
clone size: NA
CDR3 protein: CASSPLATFESYEQYF
CDR3 DNA: TGTGCCAGCAGCCCGCTGGCCACATTTGAGAGCTACGAGCAGTACTTC

J gene: TRBJ2-1
D gene: TRBD2
V gene: TRBV15
CDR3 length: 16
clone size: once
CDR3 protein: CATRRLAGGLYNEQFF
CDR3 DNA: TGTGCCACCAGACGTCTAGCGGGAGGACTCTACAATGAGCAGTTCTTC

J gene: TRBJ1-5
D gene: NA
V gene: TRBV10-1
CDR3 length: 18
clone size: NA
CDR3 protein: CASSDSTPRGGLFQPQHF
CDR3 DNA: TGCGCCAGCAGTGATTCCACACCTAGGGGGGGTTTATTCCAGCCCCAGCATTTT

J gene: TRBJ2-2
D gene: NA
V gene: TRBV19
CDR3 length: 13
clone size: NA
CDR3 protein: CASSQTVLGELFF
CDR3 DNA: TGTGCCAGTAGTCAGACAGTACTTGGGGAGCTGTTTTTT

J gene: TRBJ2-1
D gene: NA
V gene: TRBV4-3
CDR3 length: 14
clone size: NA
CDR3 protein: CASSLGALYNEQFF
CDR3 DNA: TGCGCCAGCAGCCTTGGGGCTTTATACAATGAGCAGTTCTTC

J gene: TRBJ1-1
D gene: TRBD1
V gene: TRBV6-6
CDR3 length: 14
clone size: once
CDR3 protein: CASSLQGMNTEAFF
CDR3 DNA: TGTGCCAGCAGCCTACAGGGGATGAACACTGAAGCTTTCTTT

J gene: TRBJ1-2
D gene: NA
V gene: TRBV4-1
CDR3 length: 15
clone size: once
CDR3 protein: CASSQEDRDYHGYTF
CDR3 DNA: TGCGCCAGCAGCCAAGAAGACCGGGACTACCATGGCTACACCTTC

J gene: TRBJ2-5
D gene: NA
V gene: TRBV11-3
CDR3 length: 13
clone size: NA
CDR3 protein: CASSFGIQETQYF
CDR3 DNA: TGTGCCAGCAGCTTCGGCATCCAAGAGACCCAGTACTTC

J gene: TRBJ2-7
D gene: TRBD2
V gene: TRBV19
CDR3 length: 18
clone size: NA
CDR3 protein: CASSINADSGRESYEQYF
CDR3 DNA: TGTGCCAGTAGTATAAATGCGGATAGCGGGAGGGAATCCTACGAGCAGTACTTC

J gene: TRBJ1-1
D gene: NA
V gene: TRBV19
CDR3 length: 14
clone size: NA
CDR3 protein: CASSIMGSNTEAFF
CDR3 DNA: TGTGCCAGTAGTATAATGGGGTCGAACACTGAAGCTTTCTTT

J gene: TRBJ1-6
D gene: NA
V gene: TRBV6-8
CDR3 length: 11
clone size: NA
CDR3 protein: CAALWCGKSLF
CDR3 DNA: TGTGCCGCCCTCTGGTGCGGCAAGAGCCTCTTT

J gene: TRBJ2-3
D gene: TRBD2
V gene: TRBV5-1
CDR3 length: 17
clone size: NA
CDR3 protein: CASSLVGSGTSTDTQYF
CDR3 DNA: TGCGCCAGCAGCTTGGTCGGTAGCGGGACTAGCACAGATACGCAGTATTTT

J gene: TRBJ2-3
D gene: NA
V gene: TRBV11-2
CDR3 length: 13
clone size: NA
CDR3 protein: CASSSGSTDTQYF
CDR3 DNA: TGTGCCAGCAGCAGCGGGAGCACAGATACGCAGTATTTT

J gene: TRBJ2-3
D gene: NA
V gene: TRBV7-9
CDR3 length: 16
clone size: NA
CDR3 protein: CASSLGSRGSKDTQYF
CDR3 DNA: TGTGCCAGCAGCTTAGGTTCTCGGGGATCGAAGGATACGCAGTATTTT

J gene: TRBJ2-2
D gene: TRBD2
V gene: TRBV9
CDR3 length: 15
clone size: NA
CDR3 protein: CASSEGLAGEGELFF
CDR3 DNA: TGTGCCAGCAGTGAAGGACTAGCGGGAGAAGGGGAGCTGTTTTTT

J gene: TRBJ2-1
D gene: TRBD2
V gene: TRBV5-5
CDR3 length: 17
clone size: once
CDR3 protein: CASSHGLFSGPYNEQFF
CDR3 DNA: TGTGCCAGCAGCCATGGTCTCTTTAGCGGGCCGTACAATGAGCAGTTCTTC

J gene: TRBJ1-1
D gene: NA
V gene: TRBV6-1
CDR3 length: 14
clone size: NA
CDR3 protein: CASSEARDSSGPFF
CDR3 DNA: TGTGCCAGCAGTGAAGCCCGCGACAGTTCGGGTCCTTTCTTT

J gene: TRBJ2-7
D gene: TRBD1
V gene: TRBV12-5
CDR3 length: 15
clone size: NA
CDR3 protein: CASGEGQGVAYEQYF
CDR3 DNA: TGTGCTAGTGGTGAAGGACAGGGAGTTGCCTACGAGCAGTACTTC

J gene: TRBJ1-5
D gene: NA
V gene: TRBV27
CDR3 length: 13
clone size: NA
CDR3 protein: CASSLTPNQPQHF
CDR3 DNA: TGTGCCAGCAGTCTAACACCTAATCAGCCCCAGCATTTT

J gene: TRBJ2-1
D gene: NA
V gene: TRBV10-2
CDR3 length: 13
clone size: NA
CDR3 protein: CASSRGGAGEQFF
CDR3 DNA: TGCGCCAGCTCCAGGGGGGGGGCGGGTGAGCAGTTCTTC

J gene: TRBJ1-1
D gene: NA
V gene: TRBV7-9
CDR3 length: 14
clone size: NA
CDR3 protein: CASSSGGSNTEAFF
CDR3 DNA: TGTGCCAGCAGCTCGGGGGGGTCGAACACTGAAGCTTTCTTT

J gene: TRBJ2-5
D gene: NA
V gene: TRBV19
CDR3 length: 14
clone size: NA
CDR3 protein: CASTPGPPRETQYF
CDR3 DNA: TGTGCCAGTACGCCTGGGCCCCCGAGGGAGACCCAGTACTTC

J gene: TRBJ2-3
D gene: NA
V gene: TRBV4-1
CDR3 length: 11
clone size: NA
CDR3 protein: CASSQADTQYF
CDR3 DNA: TGCGCCAGCAGCCAAGCAGATACGCAGTATTTT

J gene: TRBJ2-7
D gene: NA
V gene: TRBV4-1
CDR3 length: 14
clone size: NA
CDR3 protein: CASSPRDGAYEQYF
CDR3 DNA: TGCGCCAGCAGCCCCCGGGACGGAGCCTACGAGCAGTACTTC

J gene: TRBJ1-4
D gene: TRBD1
V gene: TRBV19
CDR3 length: 15
clone size: NA
CDR3 protein: CASSIDPGTGEKLFF
CDR3 DNA: TGTGCCAGTAGTATAGACCCCGGGACAGGAGAAAAACTGTTTTTT

J gene: TRBJ2-1
D gene: NA
V gene: TRBV10-3
CDR3 length: 15
clone size: NA
CDR3 protein: CAISESGLYNNEQFF
CDR3 DNA: TGTGCCATCAGTGAGTCCGGACTATACAACAATGAGCAGTTCTTC

J gene: TRBJ2-1
D gene: TRBD2
V gene: TRBV27
CDR3 length: 14
clone size: once
CDR3 protein: CASSPRGPGGEQFF
CDR3 DNA: TGTGCCAGCAGTCCAAGAGGACCCGGGGGGGAGCAGTTCTTC

J gene: TRBJ2-7
D gene: NA
V gene: TRBV28
CDR3 length: 14
clone size: NA
CDR3 protein: CASSFASNSYEQYF
CDR3 DNA: TGTGCCAGCAGTTTTGCAAGCAATTCCTACGAGCAGTACTTC

J gene: TRBJ2-5
D gene: TRBD1
V gene: TRBV5-4
CDR3 length: 14
clone size: NA
CDR3 protein: CASSGKQGQETQYF
CDR3 DNA: TGTGCCAGCAGCGGAAAACAGGGGCAAGAGACCCAGTACTTC

J gene: TRBJ2-1
D gene: TRBD1
V gene: TRBV19
CDR3 length: 14
clone size: once
CDR3 protein: CASSWGQGYNEQFF
CDR3 DNA: TGTGCCAGTAGTTGGGGACAGGGGTACAATGAGCAGTTCTTC

J gene: TRBJ1-3
D gene: TRBD1
V gene: TRBV4-1
CDR3 length: 14
clone size: once
CDR3 protein: CASSQGQAGNTIYF
CDR3 DNA: TGCGCCAGCAGTCAGGGACAGGCAGGAAACACCATATATTTT

J gene: TRBJ2-7
D gene: NA
V gene: TRBV6-5
CDR3 length: 14
clone size: NA
CDR3 protein: CASSADVFRDEQYF
CDR3 DNA: TGTGCCAGCAGTGCCGACGTTTTTCGGGACGAGCAGTACTTC

J gene: TRBJ1-6
D gene: NA
V gene: TRBV4-1
CDR3 length: 14
clone size: NA
CDR3 protein: CASSQVVTVSPLHF
CDR3 DNA: TGCGCCAGCAGCCAAGTGGTGACAGTTTCACCCCTCCACTTT

J gene: TRBJ1-6
D gene: NA
V gene: TRBV15
CDR3 length: 15
clone size: NA
CDR3 protein: CATRAGQRVDSPLHF
CDR3 DNA: TGTGCCACCAGGGCGGGGCAGCGGGTAGATTCACCCCTCCACTTT

J gene: TRBJ2-5
D gene: TRBD2
V gene: TRBV9
CDR3 length: 16
clone size: NA
CDR3 protein: CASSAGTSGGEETQYF
CDR3 DNA: TGTGCCAGCAGCGCCGGGACTAGCGGGGGGGAAGAGACCCAGTACTTC

J gene: TRBJ1-2
D gene: NA
V gene: TRBV7-9
CDR3 length: 13
clone size: NA
CDR3 protein: CASSWGEADGYTF
CDR3 DNA: TGTGCCAGCAGCTGGGGGGAAGCGGATGGCTACACCTTC

J gene: TRBJ2-4
D gene: NA
V gene: TRBV28
CDR3 length: 20
clone size: NA
CDR3 protein: CASTLRLWAGGGIAKNIQYF
CDR3 DNA: TGTGCCAGCACCCTAAGGCTCTGGGCCGGAGGGGGTATAGCCAAAAACATTCAGTACTTC

J gene: TRBJ2-1
D gene: TRBD2
V gene: TRBV9
CDR3 length: 16
clone size: NA
CDR3 protein: CASSYIGTSSYNEQFF
CDR3 DNA: TGTGCCAGCAGCTACATTGGGACTAGCTCATACAATGAGCAGTTCTTC

J gene: TRBJ2-7
D gene: TRBD2
V gene: TRBV28
CDR3 length: 16
clone size: NA
CDR3 protein: CASSLPGAGGPYEQYF
CDR3 DNA: TGTGCCAGCAGTTTACCTGGAGCGGGAGGGCCCTACGAGCAGTACTTC

J gene: TRBJ2-3
D gene: NA
V gene: TRBV10-3
CDR3 length: 15
clone size: NA
CDR3 protein: CAISVRGDSSDTQYF
CDR3 DNA: TGTGCCATCAGTGTGCGTGGGGACTCTTCAGATACGCAGTATTTT